The rows below give T cell receptor beta chains drawn from one sample of a study of blood T cell repertoires in COVID-19. Assay used: immunoSEQ multiplex PCR; TCRdb lists only in-frame clones, some missing. Among a few hundred thousand clones, roughly 88% were seen once, and the ten largest hold less than 15%. The sample comprised peripheral blood. The receptor set was obtained from a human donor in a cohort sampled during active COVID-19. CDR3s include the opening cysteine and the closing phenylalanine or tryptophan. D genes are given only for firm matches. Clone size is not always given. Where it is, it says once, few, many or a class for expanded clones.

D gene	V gene	J gene	clone size	CDR3 DNA	CDR3 protein
TRBD1	TRBV5-1	TRBJ1-1	-	TGCGCCAGCAGCTTGCGGACAGGACCGAACACTGAAGCTTTCTTT	CASSLRTGPNTEAFF
TRBD1	TRBV28	TRBJ1-4	-	TGTGCCAGCAGTCCAGGGGGAAGCGAAAAACTGTTTTTT	CASSPGGSEKLFF
TRBD1	TRBV2	TRBJ1-4	-	TGTGCCAGCAGTGGCAGACAGGGAACTAATGAAAAACTGTTTTTT	CASSGRQGTNEKLFF
TRBD2	TRBV5-1	TRBJ2-7	-	TGCGCCAGCAGCTTGGCGGGACTAGTGTACGAGCAGTACTTC	CASSLAGLVYEQYF
TRBD2	TRBV27	TRBJ2-3	once	TGTGCCAGCAGTTTCCGGCGGGAGGGCACAGATACGCAGTATTTT	CASSFRREGTDTQYF
-	TRBV5-6	TRBJ2-5	once	TGTGCCAGCAGCTTGCGTAGCGGACAAGAGACCCAGTACTTC	CASSLRSGQETQYF
TRBD2	TRBV18	TRBJ2-1	-	TGTGCCAGCTCCTCGACTAGCGGTACTTCCTACAATGAGCAGTTCTTC	CASSSTSGTSYNEQFF
-	TRBV7-9	TRBJ1-1	-	TGTGCCAGCAGCTTAGTAGAGAGTGGCACTGAAGCTTTCTTT	CASSLVESGTEAFF
TRBD2	TRBV14	TRBJ2-1	-	TGTGCCAGCAGCCTCGGGACTATCAGATACAATGAGCAGTTCTTC	CASSLGTIRYNEQFF
TRBD1	TRBV15	TRBJ1-1	-	TGTGCCACCAGCGGACAGGCGAACACTGAAGCTTTCTTT	CATSGQANTEAFF
TRBD2	TRBV11-1	TRBJ2-1	many	TGTGCCAGCAGCTCCAATAGCGGGGAATACAATGAGCAGTTCTTC	CASSSNSGEYNEQFF
TRBD2	TRBV18	TRBJ2-1	-	TGTGCCAGCTCACCACCGGGGGGGGGCAATGAGCAGTTCTTC	CASSPPGGGNEQFF
-	TRBV2	TRBJ2-5	-	TGTGCCAGCAGTGACCAACAGTACCAAGAGACCCAGTACTTC	CASSDQQYQETQYF
-	TRBV19	TRBJ2-5	-	TGTGCCAGTAGTATTTGGCAGGGAAGAACAGAGACCCAGTACTTC	CASSIWQGRTETQYF
TRBD1	TRBV6-5	TRBJ2-7	-	TGTGCCAGCGCGGGACAGGGGTGGTACGAGCAGTACTTC	CASAGQGWYEQYF
-	TRBV28	TRBJ2-7	-	TGTGCCAGCAGTTCCGGGAGCCCTACCTACGAGCAGTACTTC	CASSSGSPTYEQYF
TRBD2	TRBV24-1	TRBJ2-1	-	TGTGCCACCAGTGCTTCGGCGGGAGGGATCCTCTACAATGAGCAGTTCTTC	CATSASAGGILYNEQFF
-	TRBV2	TRBJ2-1	-	TGTGCCAGCAGTGATTACGGGGGCTCCTACAATGAGCAGTTCTTC	CASSDYGGSYNEQFF
TRBD1	TRBV7-9	TRBJ1-2	-	TGTGCCAGCAGCTCGGGACAGGCCAACTATGGCTACACCTTC	CASSSGQANYGYTF
-	TRBV29-1	TRBJ1-1	few	TGCAGCGTTATTCTCCCGCAGGCTTCGATGAACACTGAAGCTTTCTTT	CSVILPQASMNTEAFF
-	TRBV19	TRBJ1-1	few	TGTGCCAGTAGATCGTACCAGCGGGGTTTAATGAACACTGAAGCTTTCTTT	CASRSYQRGLMNTEAFF
-	TRBV30	TRBJ1-1	-	TGTGCCTGGAGTGTGGTGGAGGGCACTGAAGCTTTCTTT	CAWSVVEGTEAFF
-	TRBV19	TRBJ1-1	-	TGTGCCAGTAGTGTCAGGGAGAACACTGAAGCTTTCTTT	CASSVRENTEAFF
TRBD1	TRBV27	TRBJ1-6	-	TGTGCCAGCAGGGGACAGGGGGCAATCTATAATTCACCCCTCCACTTT	CASRGQGAIYNSPLHF
-	TRBV11-1	TRBJ1-5	-	TGTGCCAGCAGCGGGCTCCAGCCCCAGCATTTT	CASSGLQPQHF
-	TRBV24-1	TRBJ2-7	-	TGTGCCACCAGTGATTTGGTGAAGCGGCAGAGCTCCTACGAGCAGTACTTC	CATSDLVKRQSSYEQYF
-	TRBV28	TRBJ2-3	-	TGTGCCAGCAGTTTAGGCGGGATTAGCACAGATACGCAGTATTTT	CASSLGGISTDTQYF
TRBD1	TRBV5-4	TRBJ1-1	-	TGTGCCAGCAGCTTGGCCAAAGGACAGGGTTTAAACACTGAAGCTTTCTTT	CASSLAKGQGLNTEAFF
TRBD2	TRBV5-1	TRBJ2-7	-	TGCGCCAGCAGCATAGGGACTAGGATCCTTCCTTCCTCCTACGAGCAGTACTTC	CASSIGTRILPSSYEQYF
-	TRBV23-1	TRBJ2-5	-	TGCGCCAGCAGCCGGGAGACCCAGTACTTC	CASSRETQYF
TRBD2	TRBV7-9	TRBJ2-1	few	TGTGCCAGCAGCTTAGCTATGACTAGCGGATACAATGAGCAGTTCTTC	CASSLAMTSGYNEQFF
TRBD1	TRBV25-1	TRBJ1-6	few	TGTGCCAGCAGTGGCGGGACAGACAATTCACCCCTCCACTTT	CASSGGTDNSPLHF
-	TRBV7-8	TRBJ1-5	-	TGTGCCAGCAGCTTAGCAGGGAGATTCAATCAGCCCCAGCATTTT	CASSLAGRFNQPQHF
-	TRBV2	TRBJ1-5	-	TGTGCCAGCAAGAGGCAGCAACATCAGCCCCAGCATTTT	CASKRQQHQPQHF
TRBD2	TRBV28	TRBJ2-1	-	TGTGCCAGCAGCATAGCGGGAGCAGGCTCCAATGAGCAGTTCTTC	CASSIAGAGSNEQFF
TRBD1	TRBV28	TRBJ2-7	-	TGTGCCAGCAGGATCAGGGGGCTGACTTCCGGCGAGCAGTACTTC	CASRIRGLTSGEQYF
-	TRBV18	TRBJ2-7	-	TGTGCCAGCTCACGACAGGGTAGCGGAGCCTACGAGCAGTACTTC	CASSRQGSGAYEQYF
TRBD1	TRBV2	TRBJ2-7	-	TGTGCCAGCAGGAGACAGGGGCCGTCCTACGAGCAGTACTTC	CASRRQGPSYEQYF
TRBD2	TRBV27	TRBJ2-1	once	TGTGCCAGCAGTTTCCTGGGGATAGCGGGAGTTACATATGAGCAGTTCTTC	CASSFLGIAGVTYEQFF
-	TRBV28	TRBJ1-2	-	TGTGCCAGCAGCCCCATTGATTCGAGGGGGAACTATGGCTACACCTTC	CASSPIDSRGNYGYTF